Listed below are T cell receptor beta chains from one sample, sequenced in a study of CD8 T cells in Susac syndrome. Each CDR3 protein gets one entry after TCRdb re-called the immunoSEQ multiplex PCR reads with MiXCR. Found here are about 280,000 distinct CDR3 sequences, about 85% of them singletons; the top ten hold around 0.12%. The specimen was CD8+ T cells from PBMCs. The origin of the receptors is a human donor with multiple sclerosis. The CDR3 runs from the conserved cysteine through the conserved F or W. Each record gives: CDR3 protein, V gene, clone size. Size is stated for part of the rows, as once, few or many counts, or as a class when the clone is expanded.

cdr3_aa: CASSWGQGENGELFF; v_call: TRBV27; clone_size: .
cdr3_aa: CASSFRRQIDQPQHF; v_call: TRBV27; clone_size: .
cdr3_aa: CASSSSHPGLAGDEQFF; v_call: TRBV27; clone_size: .
cdr3_aa: CASTDPRGLEQFF; v_call: TRBV28; clone_size: .
cdr3_aa: CSAPGKGPALTNEKLFF; v_call: TRBV20-1; clone_size: .
cdr3_aa: CASSGQQATNEKLFF; v_call: TRBV25-1; clone_size: .
cdr3_aa: CASSFSGRDTGELFF; v_call: TRBV9; clone_size: .
cdr3_aa: CASSYSIDSAGGPIHEQYF; v_call: TRBV6-5; clone_size: .
cdr3_aa: CASSYGQGNEKLFF; v_call: TRBV6-5; clone_size: few
cdr3_aa: CASSSTRGAFF; v_call: TRBV5-5; clone_size: .
cdr3_aa: CASGMGEDNQPQHF; v_call: TRBV7-9; clone_size: .
cdr3_aa: CASSSGLTSTDTQYF; v_call: TRBV6-1; clone_size: few
cdr3_aa: CASSYSPILDTGELFF; v_call: TRBV6-2/TRBV6-3; clone_size: .
cdr3_aa: CASSPTTSGRANEQFF; v_call: TRBV7-6; clone_size: .
cdr3_aa: CASSLSLAGGELFF; v_call: TRBV12-3/TRBV12-4; clone_size: .
cdr3_aa: CASSPERVHYGYTF; v_call: TRBV4-2; clone_size: once
cdr3_aa: CASSDGTPGNEQFF; v_call: TRBV9; clone_size: .
cdr3_aa: CSARGQGKWYEQYF; v_call: TRBV20-1; clone_size: once
cdr3_aa: CASSSIRTGTYGQYF; v_call: TRBV13; clone_size: .
cdr3_aa: CASSSYGTSGTYPYNEQFF; v_call: TRBV7-8; clone_size: .
cdr3_aa: CASSPLSRGIQYF; v_call: TRBV19; clone_size: once
cdr3_aa: CASSLYYFRGLEQFF; v_call: TRBV5-6; clone_size: .
cdr3_aa: CASTSRGGGSNQPQHF; v_call: TRBV27; clone_size: .
cdr3_aa: CASSLRLASNEQFF; v_call: TRBV3-1; clone_size: .
cdr3_aa: CASSSWTINNEQFF; v_call: TRBV6-5; clone_size: .
cdr3_aa: CASSLVDRANEKLFF; v_call: TRBV7-9; clone_size: .
cdr3_aa: CASSQTGGLAQPQHF; v_call: TRBV2; clone_size: .
cdr3_aa: CATRELVQETQYF; v_call: TRBV15; clone_size: .
cdr3_aa: CASSIPGQGRHEQFF; v_call: TRBV5-5; clone_size: .
cdr3_aa: CSARSSSGFYEQYF; v_call: TRBV20-1; clone_size: .
cdr3_aa: CASRAGQGGSYEQYF; v_call: TRBV6-5; clone_size: .
cdr3_aa: CASSPSGTPRGLHF; v_call: TRBV7-9; clone_size: .
cdr3_aa: CASSRQGETGRPGTDTQYF; v_call: TRBV3-1; clone_size: .
cdr3_aa: CASSIDDEIYEQYF; v_call: TRBV19; clone_size: .
cdr3_aa: CASSQGQGREQYF; v_call: TRBV5-1; clone_size: .
cdr3_aa: CASSQGTETQYF; v_call: TRBV12-3/TRBV12-4; clone_size: .
cdr3_aa: CASSLESARGVRGFQPQHF; v_call: TRBV19; clone_size: .
cdr3_aa: CASSLTEREDYEQYF; v_call: TRBV7-2; clone_size: once
cdr3_aa: CATSDLVRVGGQYF; v_call: TRBV24-1; clone_size: once
cdr3_aa: CASSEYEAFF; v_call: TRBV6-1; clone_size: .
cdr3_aa: CASKTPGLAGERENGTQYF; v_call: TRBV6-1; clone_size: .
cdr3_aa: CASMGFSGANVLTF; v_call: TRBV19; clone_size: .
cdr3_aa: CASSPGSSLAWYEQYF; v_call: TRBV18; clone_size: .
cdr3_aa: CASSPTDRGLYTEAFF; v_call: TRBV7-2; clone_size: .
cdr3_aa: CSAGLGTEAFF; v_call: TRBV20-1; clone_size: .
cdr3_aa: CASSRGLPNTGELFF; v_call: TRBV12-1; clone_size: .
cdr3_aa: CASHPSYSNQPQHF; v_call: TRBV28; clone_size: .
cdr3_aa: CASSSTIAEKIYNEQFF; v_call: TRBV5-1; clone_size: .
cdr3_aa: CASTQVWGNEQFF; v_call: TRBV27; clone_size: .
cdr3_aa: CASSLLAGEVGDEQFF; v_call: TRBV27; clone_size: .
cdr3_aa: CASRGTSGSTDTQYF; v_call: TRBV27; clone_size: few
cdr3_aa: CASSFAQGGLLTFYGYTF; v_call: TRBV27; clone_size: .
cdr3_aa: CASHLRDEQFF; v_call: TRBV28; clone_size: .
cdr3_aa: CASSPLPRSGYNEQFF; v_call: TRBV5-4; clone_size: .
cdr3_aa: CSARAGGPRRVGELFF; v_call: TRBV20-1; clone_size: .